This TCR beta chain derives from a study of T cells in Graves' hyperthyroidism and ophthalmopathy. TCR beta CDR3 regions were amplified from RNA transcripts. The primer set for the first-round RT-PCR of the TCR CDR3 was HTBI. TCRdb processed the multiplex PCR reads anew with MiXCR; each CDR3 protein has one entry. The repertoire has roughly 700,000 distinct CDR3 sequences, roughly 17% of them found once; the top ten carry around 15%. The CDR3 runs to 13 residues. The germline V and J ends were trimmed by 6 bases and 4 bases, with 9 bases remaining between them. Per germline, CDR1 LNHDA and CDR2 SQIVND (reference sequence). PBMCs were obtained from 10 ml fresh peripheral blood. This clonotype occurred a few times.

Sequenced sample: blood. This clonotype originated in a middle-aged man with Graves' hyperthyroidism. The chain links TRBV19 to TRBJ2-2; D is undetermined. Written as DNA, the CDR3 is TGTGCCAGTAGGAAGGGTGGCACCGGGGAGCTGTTTTTT. Its translation is CASRKGGTGELFF.